Listed below are T cell receptor beta chains from one sample, sequenced in a study of shared clonotypes between healthy human individuals. Clones were sequenced by immunoSEQ multiplex PCR, and TCRdb holds only the in-frame ones, with some missing. The top ten hold about 0.45% of the sample, which has over 1.5 million clones, 95% to 99% seen once. The sample comprised naive CD4+ T cells sorted from blood. The receptors derive from a man aged 25 to 40 in good health. Each CDR3 is given with its conserved first and last residue. D genes are given only for firm matches. A row's size may be missing; if present it is once, few, many or a size class.

d_gene: .; v_gene: TRBV28; abundance: .; j_gene: TRBJ1-2; len: 14; CDR3nt: TGTGCCAGCATGACATGGGGGGGAGCAGAAGGCTACACCTTC; CDR3aa: CASMTWGGAEGYTF
d_gene: TRBD1; v_gene: TRBV7-3; abundance: .; j_gene: TRBJ2-5; len: 13; CDR3nt: TGTGCCAGCAGCTTGACAGGGTTAGAGACCCAGTACTTC; CDR3aa: CASSLTGLETQYF
d_gene: .; v_gene: TRBV5-1; abundance: .; j_gene: TRBJ2-3; len: 16; CDR3nt: TGCGCCAGCAAGCTTGGGTCCGCAGGGGGGATAGATACGCAGTATTTT; CDR3aa: CASKLGSAGGIDTQYF
d_gene: .; v_gene: TRBV7-2; abundance: .; j_gene: TRBJ2-7; len: 14; CDR3nt: TGTGCCAGCAGCTTAGGCGGGACCGACTACGAGCAGTACTTC; CDR3aa: CASSLGGTDYEQYF
d_gene: .; v_gene: TRBV30; abundance: once; j_gene: TRBJ2-3; len: 12; CDR3nt: TGTGCCTGGACGGGAGAGGGAGATACGCAGTATTTT; CDR3aa: CAWTGEGDTQYF
d_gene: TRBD2; v_gene: TRBV19; abundance: .; j_gene: TRBJ2-1; len: 15; CDR3nt: TGTGCCAGTACCTATCGGACTAGCGGGAGGAATGAGCAGTTCTTC; CDR3aa: CASTYRTSGRNEQFF
d_gene: TRBD2; v_gene: TRBV9; abundance: .; j_gene: TRBJ2-3; len: 15; CDR3nt: TGTGCCAGCAGCGTAGTAGGGACTATAACAGATACGCAGTATTTT; CDR3aa: CASSVVGTITDTQYF
d_gene: .; v_gene: TRBV7-2; abundance: .; j_gene: TRBJ1-5; len: 17; CDR3nt: TGTGCCAGCAGCTTGGAATCGGTTTGGCTCCGCGATCAGCCCCAGCATTTT; CDR3aa: CASSLESVWLRDQPQHF
d_gene: .; v_gene: TRBV2; abundance: .; j_gene: TRBJ2-2; len: 15; CDR3nt: TGTGCCAGCAGTGAACAGGCATTGAACACCGGGGAGCTGTTTTTT; CDR3aa: CASSEQALNTGELFF
d_gene: TRBD1; v_gene: TRBV6-1; abundance: once; j_gene: TRBJ2-3; len: 16; CDR3nt: TGTGCCAGCAGTGAAGCGATCGGCAGGGGGACAGATACGCAGTATTTT; CDR3aa: CASSEAIGRGTDTQYF
d_gene: .; v_gene: TRBV20-1; abundance: .; j_gene: TRBJ1-1; len: 11; CDR3nt: TGCAGTGCCCCGGATCTCACTGAAGCTTTCTTT; CDR3aa: CSAPDLTEAFF
d_gene: .; v_gene: TRBV19; abundance: .; j_gene: TRBJ1-5; len: 13; CDR3nt: TGTGCCAGTAGTACCCCTATGATTCAGCCCCAGCATTTT; CDR3aa: CASSTPMIQPQHF
d_gene: .; v_gene: TRBV20-1; abundance: .; j_gene: TRBJ2-1; len: 11; CDR3nt: TGCAGTGCCCGCCGGAGGGATGAGCAGTTCTTC; CDR3aa: CSARRRDEQFF
d_gene: TRBD1; v_gene: TRBV11-2; abundance: .; j_gene: TRBJ2-1; len: 16; CDR3nt: TGTGCCAGCAGCGCCTACAGGGGGCGGGACGGGGATGAGCAGTTCTTC; CDR3aa: CASSAYRGRDGDEQFF
d_gene: TRBD2; v_gene: TRBV30; abundance: .; j_gene: TRBJ2-1; len: 16; CDR3nt: TGTGCCTGCCAACGGACTAGCGTGAAGTTCTACAATGAGCAGTTCTTC; CDR3aa: CACQRTSVKFYNEQFF
d_gene: TRBD1; v_gene: TRBV2; abundance: .; j_gene: TRBJ2-7; len: 16; CDR3nt: TGTGCCAGCAGTGAAGAGTTGTGGGACAGTGGATCAGAGCAGTACTTC; CDR3aa: CASSEELWDSGSEQYF
d_gene: .; v_gene: TRBV5-4; abundance: .; j_gene: TRBJ2-1; len: 15; CDR3nt: TGTGCCAGCAGAAGGGGAGGAAACTCCTACAATGAGCAGTTCTTC; CDR3aa: CASRRGGNSYNEQFF
d_gene: .; v_gene: TRBV9; abundance: .; j_gene: TRBJ1-1; len: 13; CDR3nt: TGTGCCAGCAGCGTAGAGGGGAACACTGAAGCTTTCTTT; CDR3aa: CASSVEGNTEAFF
d_gene: TRBD2; v_gene: TRBV5-1; abundance: .; j_gene: TRBJ2-7; len: 15; CDR3nt: TGCGCCAGCAGCCGACTAGCGGGAGAAACCTACGAGCAGTACTTC; CDR3aa: CASSRLAGETYEQYF
d_gene: .; v_gene: TRBV7-3; abundance: .; j_gene: TRBJ2-1; len: 11; CDR3nt: TGTGCCAGCAGCTTGGTAGGTGAGCAGTTCTTC; CDR3aa: CASSLVGEQFF
d_gene: TRBD1; v_gene: TRBV10-3; abundance: .; j_gene: TRBJ2-2; len: 16; CDR3nt: TGTGCCACCAGTACCGACAGGGGGGCGAACACCGGGGAGCTGTTTTTT; CDR3aa: CATSTDRGANTGELFF
d_gene: TRBD2; v_gene: TRBV7-6; abundance: .; j_gene: TRBJ2-5; len: 15; CDR3nt: TGTGCCAGCGGTGTCTCTAGCGGTTCTTCGGGGACCCAGTACTTC; CDR3aa: CASGVSSGSSGTQYF
d_gene: .; v_gene: TRBV7-8; abundance: .; j_gene: TRBJ2-2; len: 15; CDR3nt: TGTGCCAGCAGCCATAGCTTTTTGAACACCGGGGAGCTGTTTTTT; CDR3aa: CASSHSFLNTGELFF
d_gene: .; v_gene: TRBV2; abundance: .; j_gene: TRBJ2-5; len: 14; CDR3nt: TGTGCCAGCAGTGAAGGCGGGGTTCGAGAGACCCAGTACTTC; CDR3aa: CASSEGGVRETQYF
d_gene: .; v_gene: TRBV25-1; abundance: .; j_gene: TRBJ2-7; len: 17; CDR3nt: TGTGCCAGCAGTGAGACTAGGGCGACCGGGGTTTTCTACGAGCAGTACTTC; CDR3aa: CASSETRATGVFYEQYF
d_gene: .; v_gene: TRBV25-1; abundance: .; j_gene: TRBJ2-5; len: 14; CDR3nt: TGTGCCAGCACCAGACAGGATAAGCAAGAGACCCAGTACTTC; CDR3aa: CASTRQDKQETQYF
d_gene: TRBD2; v_gene: TRBV9; abundance: once; j_gene: TRBJ2-7; len: 16; CDR3nt: TGTGCCAGCAGCGTAGGGCATCGCGGGAGTGGCCACGAGCAGTACTTC; CDR3aa: CASSVGHRGSGHEQYF
d_gene: .; v_gene: TRBV4-3; abundance: .; j_gene: TRBJ1-5; len: 15; CDR3nt: TGCGCCAGCAGCCAAGTGGTTAAGGGCAATCAGCCCCAGCATTTT; CDR3aa: CASSQVVKGNQPQHF
d_gene: .; v_gene: TRBV6-5; abundance: .; j_gene: TRBJ1-1; len: 14; CDR3nt: TGTGCCACCCGACTCACAGGGTCTCCTGAAGGAGCTTTCTTT; CDR3aa: CATRLTGSPEGAFF
d_gene: TRBD1; v_gene: TRBV28; abundance: .; j_gene: TRBJ1-2; len: 15; CDR3nt: TGTGCCAGCAGTGCTACAGGGGGCCTTGACTATGGCTACACCTTC; CDR3aa: CASSATGGLDYGYTF
d_gene: .; v_gene: TRBV4-3; abundance: .; j_gene: TRBJ2-1; len: 15; CDR3nt: TGCGCCAGCAGCCAAGCCCTTAAACGGGAGAATGAGCAGTTCTTC; CDR3aa: CASSQALKRENEQFF
d_gene: TRBD1; v_gene: TRBV5-4; abundance: .; j_gene: TRBJ2-2; len: 13; CDR3nt: TGTGCCAGCAGAGAAGGGGGCCCCGGGGAGCTGTTTTTT; CDR3aa: CASREGGPGELFF
d_gene: TRBD2; v_gene: TRBV15; abundance: .; j_gene: TRBJ2-7; len: 16; CDR3nt: TGTGCCACCAGCAGTCAGCGACTAGCGGGAAGGCGCGAGCAGTACTTC; CDR3aa: CATSSQRLAGRREQYF
d_gene: TRBD1; v_gene: TRBV7-2; abundance: .; j_gene: TRBJ2-7; len: 16; CDR3nt: TGTGCCAGCAGCGGGCGAATGGGACAGGGGAGGTACGAGCAGTACTTC; CDR3aa: CASSGRMGQGRYEQYF
d_gene: .; v_gene: TRBV6-1; abundance: .; j_gene: TRBJ2-3; len: 15; CDR3nt: TGTGCCAGCAGTGAAGGGAAGCGGGCGGCAGATACGCAGTATTTT; CDR3aa: CASSEGKRAADTQYF
d_gene: TRBD1; v_gene: TRBV29-1; abundance: .; j_gene: TRBJ2-5; len: 14; CDR3nt: TGCAGCGGTGCAGGGCTGGGACAGGGTCGAGCCCAGTACTTC; CDR3aa: CSGAGLGQGRAQYF
d_gene: .; v_gene: TRBV11-2; abundance: .; j_gene: TRBJ2-7; len: 14; CDR3nt: TGTGCCAGCAGCTTAGTCTGGGTCCCCTACGAGCAGTACTTC; CDR3aa: CASSLVWVPYEQYF
d_gene: TRBD1; v_gene: TRBV28; abundance: .; j_gene: TRBJ1-2; len: 16; CDR3nt: TGTGCCAGCAGCAGAACCGGGACAGGGGTCCTTTATGGCTACACCTTC; CDR3aa: CASSRTGTGVLYGYTF
d_gene: .; v_gene: TRBV7-2; abundance: .; j_gene: TRBJ2-5; len: 16; CDR3nt: TGTGCCAGCAGCTTAGGCTCCGCCGATTCCCAAGAGACCCAGTACTTC; CDR3aa: CASSLGSADSQETQYF
d_gene: TRBD2; v_gene: TRBV2; abundance: once; j_gene: TRBJ2-1; len: 18; CDR3nt: TGTGCCAGCAGTATGACCTTTAGCGGGAGTTTTATCCACAATGAGCAGTTCTTC; CDR3aa: CASSMTFSGSFIHNEQFF
d_gene: TRBD2; v_gene: TRBV11-3; abundance: .; j_gene: TRBJ2-1; len: 14; CDR3nt: TGTGCCAGCAGCTCTGCCCCTAGCGGCTTGGAGCAGTTCTTC; CDR3aa: CASSSAPSGLEQFF
d_gene: TRBD1; v_gene: TRBV2; abundance: .; j_gene: TRBJ2-7; len: 14; CDR3nt: TGTGCCAGCAGGGGACAGATACTCTCCTACGAGCAGTACTTC; CDR3aa: CASRGQILSYEQYF
d_gene: TRBD1; v_gene: TRBV7-8; abundance: .; j_gene: TRBJ2-5; len: 15; CDR3nt: TGTGCCAGCAGCTTAGGTCCAGGGGGCTATGAGACCCAGTACTTC; CDR3aa: CASSLGPGGYETQYF
d_gene: .; v_gene: TRBV10-3; abundance: .; j_gene: TRBJ2-2; len: 14; CDR3nt: TGTGCCATCAGTGAGAATCTGAACACCGGGGAGCTGTTTTTT; CDR3aa: CAISENLNTGELFF
d_gene: .; v_gene: TRBV19; abundance: .; j_gene: TRBJ2-5; len: 13; CDR3nt: TGTGCCAGTAGTATTTGGGTCCAAGAGACCCAGTACTTC; CDR3aa: CASSIWVQETQYF
d_gene: .; v_gene: TRBV28; abundance: .; j_gene: TRBJ1-5; len: 19; CDR3nt: TGTGCCAGCAGTCCGGTACTCGCTAGGACAGACGGGGGCAATCAGCCCCAGCATTTT; CDR3aa: CASSPVLARTDGGNQPQHF
d_gene: TRBD1; v_gene: TRBV7-9; abundance: once; j_gene: TRBJ1-4; len: 14; CDR3nt: TGTGCCAGCAGCTCGGGACAGGGAAGTGAAAAACTGTTTTTT; CDR3aa: CASSSGQGSEKLFF
d_gene: TRBD1; v_gene: TRBV2; abundance: .; j_gene: TRBJ2-7; len: 14; CDR3nt: TGTGCCAGCGCCGACAGGGGACCAATTTACGAGCAGTACTTC; CDR3aa: CASADRGPIYEQYF
d_gene: TRBD1; v_gene: TRBV7-2; abundance: .; j_gene: TRBJ1-1; len: 15; CDR3nt: TGTGCCAGCAGCCCTAGGTGGACAGGGAAGTCTGAAGCTTTCTTT; CDR3aa: CASSPRWTGKSEAFF